One and the same sample provided the 32 T cell receptor beta chains below, sequenced in a study of cytomegalovirus exposure and HLA in healthy donors. The primer mix had 60 Vbeta and 13 Jbeta primers. Produced via immunoSEQ multiplex PCR; TCRdb's table is partial and in-frame only. The data show some 90,000 clones, approximately 80% seen once. Input material: PBMCs. All receptors come from a young man in good health and CMV-seronegative.

The chain employs TRBV7-9 and TRBJ1-5; D gene uncertain. Germline loops: CDR1 SEHNR, CDR2 FQNEAQ (reference sequence). The V end lost 5 bases, the J end lost 2 bases, and 16 bases lay between the germline ends. The CDR3 consists of 16 residues. For the CDR3, the DNA is TGTGCCAGCAGCCCCTGGAGCGGGGATGGCAATCAGCCCCAGCATTTT. Protein sequence: CASSPWSGDGNQPQHF.

This sequence joins TRBV7-6 and TRBJ2-5, with a weak D call TRBD1 (6 bases). From germline, CDR1 is SGHVS and CDR2 FNYEAQ. CDR3 length: 15 amino acids. Trimming left V 1 base short and J 4 bases short, with 13 bases between. In nucleotides, the CDR3 is TGTGCCAGCAGCTTAGTGGCCAGGGGTTTAGAGACCCAGTACTTC. Encoded protein: CASSLVARGLETQYF.

The chain links TRBV4-3 to TRBJ2-7; 13 bases agree with TRBD2. The CDR3 is 17 residues long. Trimming removed 2 bases from V and 5 bases from J; junction bases left unmatched: 9. CDR1 and CDR2 (germline): LGHNA, YSLEER. The CDR3 DNA reads as TGCGCCAGCAGCCAAAGGACTAGCGGGGGATCGAGCAACGAGCAGTACTTC. Translation gives CASSQRTSGGSSNEQYF.

The rearrangement joins TRBV6-1 to TRBJ2-7, with D perhaps matching TRBD1 (6 bases). V lost 1 base, J lost 6 bases, and 16 bases lay in between. Germline assignment: CDR1 MNHNS and CDR2 SASEGT. The CDR3 runs 15 residues. The CDR3 region is CASSEGSGAQGEQYF. Written as DNA, the CDR3 is TGTGCCAGCAGTGAAGGGTCAGGGGCTCAGGGCGAGCAGTACTTC.

This sequence joins TRBV19 and TRBJ1-5, with D uncertain. Germline loops: CDR1 LNHDA, CDR2 SQIVND (reference sequence). The germline V and J ends were trimmed by 3 bases and 0 bases, with 9 bases remaining between them. The CDR3 spans 15 residues. CDR3 sequence reads: CASSMGSYSNQPQHF. CDR3 sequence (DNA): TGTGCCAGTAGTATGGGCAGCTATAGCAATCAGCCCCAGCATTTT.

The chain links TRBV15 to TRBJ1-2, with TRBD1 matching over 8 bases. The germline V gene has CDR1 LNHNV and CDR2 YYDKDF (reference sequence). The CDR3 runs to 17 residues. With 0 bases clipped from V and 6 bases from J, the junction kept 12 bases outside the gene matches. For the CDR3, the DNA is TGTGCCACCAGCAGAGATATTTCGACAGGGGTCTCCCATGGCTACACCTTC. As protein: CATSRDISTGVSHGYTF.

The chain recombines TRBV12-2 with TRBJ2-5; the table's D call TRBD2 went unverified against the DNA. TRBV12-2 is designated a pseudogene. The CDR3 runs 20 residues. The CDR3 region is CASRLNFPRTSGASKETQYF. CDR3 bases: TGTGCAAGTCGCTTAAATTTTCCCCGGACTAGCGGCGCCTCCAAAGAGACCCAGTACTTC.

This clone was counted once. The rearrangement links TRBV30 to TRBJ2-5; D gene uncertain. Germline CDR1 reads GTSNPN; CDR2 reads SVGIG (reference sequence). V lost 0 bases and J 1 base, leaving 3 bases between the germline ends. The CDR3 runs 12 residues. This chain's CDR3 is CAWSVAQETQYF. In nucleotides, the CDR3 is TGTGCCTGGAGTGTAGCCCAAGAGACCCAGTACTTC.

The chain employs TRBV6-6 and TRBJ2-7, with 7 bases identical to TRBD1. There are 16 residues in the CDR3. V gave up 6 bases and J gave up 1 base; unmatched junction bases: 12. Germline values: CDR1 MNHNY, CDR2 SVGAGI (reference sequence). The CDR3 loop reads CASSAGTAHTSYEQYF. Here the CDR3 DNA reads TGTGCCAGCAGCGCCGGGACAGCTCACACATCCTACGAGCAGTACTTC.

The chain is built from TRBV10-2 and TRBJ1-5, with D unresolved. CDR3 length equals 17 residues. The germline CDR1 and CDR2 sequences are WSHSY and SAAADI. The V end lost 8 bases, the J end lost 0 bases, and 20 bases lay between the germline ends. In nucleotides, the CDR3 is TGCGCCAGCTTGGCAGGCCGTACCCTCAATAGCAATCAGCCCCAGCATTTT. Its protein product is CASLAGRTLNSNQPQHF.

The chain employs TRBV7-8 and TRBJ2-3; D is ambiguous. V shed 5 bases and J shed 3 bases, with 6 bases lying between them. The germline CDR1 and CDR2 sequences are SGHVS and FQNEAQ. This CDR3 has 12 amino acids. CDR3 nucleotide sequence: TGTGCCAGCAGCGACACAACAGATACGCAGTATTTT. Translating gives CASSDTTDTQYF.

This chain links TRBV18 with TRBJ1-3; a weak D match, TRBD1 (6 bases). V was shortened by 8 bases and J by 0 bases, with 14 bases between the two germline ends. Germline-derived CDR1 and CDR2 are KGHSH and LQKENI. The CDR3 has 15 residues. This chain's CDR3 is CASGQSASSGNTIYF. Written as DNA, the CDR3 is TGTGCCAGCGGACAGTCCGCGAGCTCTGGAAACACCATATATTTT.

This clone was counted a single time. This chain links TRBV7-9 with TRBJ1-4; TRBD1 might be the D (5 bases). This CDR3 spans 15 amino acids. V was pared by 5 bases and J by 6 bases, with 16 bases between. From germline, CDR1 is SEHNR and CDR2 FQNEAQ (reference sequence). This chain's CDR3 is CASSPSGADDEKLFF. CDR3 nucleotides: TGTGCCAGCAGCCCCAGCGGGGCGGATGATGAAAAACTGTTTTTT.

The V and J genes are TRBV27 and TRBJ1-5, with 8 positions matching TRBD1. Trimming at V came to 2 bases and at J to 7 bases, leaving 4 bases not matched to a gene. CDR3 length equals 14 residues. Germline loops: CDR1 MNHEY, CDR2 SMNVEV (reference sequence). CDR3 region: CASSLGTGGQPQHF. CDR3 DNA: TGTGCCAGCAGTTTAGGGACAGGAGGACAGCCCCAGCATTTT.

This CDR3 is CATSRDSRGGYTF. As DNA, the CDR3 is TGTGCCACCAGCAGAGATTCAAGGGGAGGCTACACCTTC. The chain couples TRBV15 to TRBJ1-2; D possibly corresponds to TRBD1 (5 bases). The CDR3 totals 13 residues. Germline V CDR1 and CDR2: LNHNV, YYDKDF (reference sequence). Trimming took off 0 bases at V and 8 bases at J, with 10 bases between the two ends.

The chain couples TRBV6-1 to TRBJ2-2, with D possibly being TRBD1 (5 bases). This CDR3 is built from 13 residues. The germline gives CDR1 MNHNS, CDR2 SASEGT. Trimming cost V 3 bases and J 3 bases, with 5 bases left between them. The CDR3 sequence: CASSDRDTGELFF. CDR3 nucleotide sequence: TGTGCCAGCAGTGACAGGGACACCGGGGAGCTGTTTTTT.

V gene TRBV12-5 combines with J gene TRBJ1-1, with D unresolved. The length of the CDR3 is 11 residues. Germline CDR1 is LGHNT and CDR2 is FRNRAP. The V end lost 0 bases, the J end lost 10 bases, and 6 bases lay between the germline ends. CDR3: CASGLVQLAFF. CDR3 DNA: TGTGCTAGTGGTTTGGTACAGCTAGCTTTCTTT.

This chain links TRBV9 with TRBJ2-3, with TRBD2 matching 15 bases. This CDR3 is built from 15 residues. V was pared by 3 bases and J by 6 bases, with 2 bases of the junction left unmatched. Germline CDR1 is SGDLS and CDR2 is YYNGEE. Written as DNA, the CDR3 is TGTGCCAGCAGCGAGGGACTAGCGGGGGGTGATACGCAGTATTTT. It translates to CASSEGLAGGDTQYF. The variable domain in full, with the rest retrieved from reference TRBV9 and TRBJ2-3, is DSGVTQTPKHLITATGQRVTLRCSPRSGDLSVYWYQQSLDQGLQFLIQYYNGEERAKGNILERFSAQQFPDLHSELNLSSLELGDSALYFCASSEGLAGGDTQYFGPGTRLTVL.

The V and J genes are TRBV7-9 and TRBJ1-2; D is possibly TRBD1 (5 bases). CDR1 SEHNR and CDR2 FQNEAQ come from the germline V gene (reference sequence). The V gene lost 2 bases and the J gene lost 8 bases, with 15 bases spanning the gap. CDR3 length: 14 residues. This CDR3 is CASSLPGKIAGYTF. For the CDR3, the DNA is TGTGCCAGCAGCTTACCAGGGAAGATCGCCGGCTACACCTTC.

This chain connects TRBV18 to TRBJ1-1; D call uncertain. The length of the CDR3 is 13 residues. Trimming stripped 3 bases from V and 6 bases from J, with 11 bases between. Germline assignment: CDR1 KGHSH and CDR2 LQKENI. The chain's CDR3 is CASSPRVGAEAFF. As DNA, the CDR3 is TGTGCCAGCTCACCCCGTGTGGGAGCTGAAGCTTTCTTT.

The J gene is TRBJ2-1, the V gene TRBV7-2, with 7 bases identical to TRBD2. With 5 bases clipped from V and 8 bases from J, the junction kept 12 bases outside the gene matches. This CDR3 region has 15 residues. Germline V gives CDR1 SGHTA, CDR2 FQGNSA. CDR3 nucleotides: TGTGCCAGCAGCCTCGGGGGGACCTCGGTCCATGAGCAGTTCTTC. As protein: CASSLGGTSVHEQFF. Based on the CDR3 plus reference TRBV7-2 and TRBJ2-1, the full variable domain is GAGVSQSPSNKVTEKGKDVELRCDPISGHTALYWYRQSLGQGLEFLIYFQGNSAPDKSGLPSDRFSAERTGGSVSTLTIQRTQQEDSAVYLCASSLGGTSVHEQFFGPGTRLTVL.

V usage is TRBV28 and J usage is TRBJ2-2, with 9 bases matching TRBD1. V lost 3 bases, J lost 7 bases, and 6 bases stayed unmatched. Germline assignment: CDR1 MDHEN and CDR2 SYDVKM. The CDR3 runs to 15 residues. CDR3 sequence (DNA): TGTGCCAGCAGTTTGGGACAGGGTATTGGCGGGGAGCTGTTTTTT. Amino acids: CASSLGQGIGGELFF.

The CDR3: CASSLVGGGGAYEQYF. As DNA, the CDR3 is TGTGCCAGCAGCTTAGTAGGGGGCGGGGGGGCCTACGAGCAGTACTTC. J is TRBJ2-7 and V is TRBV7-2, with 9 bases that match TRBD2. The CDR3 totals 16 residues. Germline CDR1 SGHTA, CDR2 FQGNSA. After removal of 1 base from V and 2 bases from J, the junction contained 6 bases not matched to a gene.

The V call is TRBV19, the J call TRBJ1-1; weak D call: TRBD1 (6 bases). This CDR3 is 12 amino acids long. Germline V gene data show CDR1 as LNHDA and CDR2 as SQIVND (reference sequence). V was cut by 7 bases and J by 4 bases, with 10 bases left in between. CDR3 DNA sequence: TGTGCCAGTAACGTCAGGGGCACTGAAGCTTTCTTT. Encoded protein: CASNVRGTEAFF.

The CDR3: CASSLDQGLPNEKLFF. CDR3 bases: TGTGCCAGCAGCTTAGATCAAGGACTCCCAAATGAAAAACTGTTTTTT. The rearrangement uses TRBV7-6 and TRBJ1-4; D is undetermined. CDR3 size: 16 residues. The germline V and J ends were trimmed by 1 base and 5 bases, with 14 bases remaining between them. Germline V gene lookup returns CDR1 SGHVS and CDR2 FNYEAQ.

The chain links TRBV12-1 to TRBJ1-5; the table assigns TRBD1, which was not confirmed against the DNA. TRBV12-1 is termed a pseudogene. The CDR3 runs 13 residues. CDR3 nucleotide sequence: TGTGCCAGCAGCTGCCAGGGTGAGCAGCCCCAGCATTTT. Translating gives CASSCQGEQPQHF.

The chain joins TRBV2 to TRBJ1-5; D is possibly TRBD1 (5 bases). This CDR3 is built from 14 residues. Trimming took 3 bases from V and 5 from J, leaving 11 bases between them. CDR1 and CDR2 from the germline V gene are SNHLY and FYNNEI. The CDR3 coding sequence is TGTGCCAGCAGTGATGGGGCTGGGTATCAGCCCCAGCATTTT. Its translation is CASSDGAGYQPQHF.

This chain connects TRBV7-8 to TRBJ1-1; the match to TRBD1 covers 10 bases. The CDR3 has 16 amino acids. The V gene end was trimmed by 2 bases and the J gene end by 5 bases; junction bases not matched to a gene: 8. Germline V gene lookup returns CDR1 SGHVS and CDR2 FQNEAQ. The CDR3 DNA follows: TGTGCCAGCAGCTTAAGGGACAGGGGTGGTAATACTGAAGCTTTCTTT. Its translation: CASSLRDRGGNTEAFF.

The chain joins TRBV7-3 to TRBJ2-3; TRBD2 agrees at 13 bases. The germline V gene encodes CDR1 SGHTA and CDR2 FQGTGA. The CDR3 runs 17 residues. V gave up 5 bases and J gave up 2 bases; unmatched junction bases: 7. CDR3 sequence reads: CASSLLTSGGDTDTQYF. In DNA form, the CDR3 reads TGTGCCAGCAGCCTTCTTACTAGCGGGGGGGACACAGATACGCAGTATTTT.

The chain employs TRBV5-6 and TRBJ2-2; D unresolved. The CDR3 totals 13 residues. Germline values: CDR1 SGHDT, CDR2 YYEEEE. V gave up 5 bases and J gave up 3 bases, with 8 bases separating them. The CDR3 DNA follows: TGTGCCAGCAGTGTAATTGACACCGGGGAGCTGTTTTTT. This encodes CASSVIDTGELFF.

This sequence joins TRBV19 and TRBJ1-5; 8 positions agree with TRBD1. This CDR3 has 17 residues. Looked up from germline, CDR1 is LNHDA and CDR2 is SQIVND (reference sequence). V trimming: 5 bases; J trimming: 3 bases; junction bases outside the gene matches: 12. In DNA, the CDR3 is TGTGCCAGTAGTTCAATGGGACAGGATTGGATCAATCAGCCCCAGCATTTT. This sequence encodes CASSSMGQDWINQPQHF.

This clone was counted only a few times. The chain couples TRBV27 to TRBJ1-2; D ambiguous. The CDR3 totals 14 residues. Between the trimmed V and J ends, which lost 3 bases and 8 bases, there was a span of 16 bases. Germline V gene lookup returns CDR1 MNHEY and CDR2 SMNVEV (reference sequence). The CDR3 DNA is TGTGCCAGCAGTTTGAGGCCCGCTATCGACGGCTACACCTTC. This encodes CASSLRPAIDGYTF.